The 16 T cell receptor beta chains below were found in one sample sequenced in a study of blood T cell repertoires in COVID-19. Using immunoSEQ multiplex PCR, the repertoire was profiled, and TCRdb retains in-frame clones only, with some absent. The sample records about 250,000 clones, about 88% being singletons. Input material: PBMCs or T cells enriched from blood (not recorded which). The source is a woman aged 45 to 65 who had recovered from COVID-19.

CDR3 nucleotide sequence: TGTGCGGACCGCCAGGGGAACACCGGGGAGCTGTTTTTT. It yields the protein CADRQGNTGELFF. V gene TRBV7-2 combines with J gene TRBJ2-2; tentatively, D is TRBD1 (5 bases). The CDR3 covers 13 residues. Germline values: CDR1 SGHTA, CDR2 FQGNSA.

V usage is TRBV18 and J usage is TRBJ1-4; TRBD1 matches 9 bases. Trimming at V came to 6 bases and at J to 7 bases, leaving 12 bases not matched to a gene. Germline-derived CDR1 and CDR2 are KGHSH and LQKENI. This CDR3 comprises 16 residues. Written as DNA, the CDR3 is TGTGCCAGCTCTCAGCAAACGGGACAGGGTGGTGAAAAACTGTTTTTT. Encoded protein: CASSQQTGQGGEKLFF.

The rearrangement joins TRBV5-1 to TRBJ2-7; tentative D call: TRBD2 (7 bases). Germline V lookup: CDR1 SGHRS, CDR2 YFSETQ. The ends were cut back, 0 bases at V and 2 bases at J, with 12 bases in the middle. The CDR3 length is 15 residues. The CDR3 DNA reads as TGCGCCAGCAGCTTGGGGGAGGGACAACCCTACGAGCAGTACTTC. This gives the protein CASSLGEGQPYEQYF.

The chain carries TRBV4-3 and TRBJ2-2; the D is unclear. Germline assignment: CDR1 LGHNA and CDR2 YSLEER. With 4 bases removed from V and 2 bases from J, the gap between germline ends came to 11 bases. The CDR3 extends over 15 amino acids. The CDR3 region is CASSLRHLNTGELFF. The DNA for the CDR3 is TGCGCCAGCAGCCTTAGACACCTTAACACCGGGGAGCTGTTTTTT.

The chain is built from TRBV11-3 and TRBJ2-1; 9 bases agree with TRBD2. With 2 bases clipped from V and 1 base from J, the junction kept 3 bases outside the gene matches. This CDR3 is built from 16 residues. Germline V gene lookup returns CDR1 SGHNT and CDR2 YENEEA. CDR3 bases: TGTGCCAGCAGCTTAAGGACTAGCGCATCCTACAATGAGCAGTTCTTC. This codes for CASSLRTSASYNEQFF.

V is TRBV7-3 and J is TRBJ2-2; 13 nucleotides line up with TRBD2. The CDR3 has 14 amino acids. Trimming at V came to 7 bases and at J to 5 bases, leaving 1 base not matched to a gene. CDR1 is SGHTA, CDR2 FQGTGA, per germline. CDR3 protein: CASKLAGGTGELFF. CDR3 nucleotides: TGTGCCAGCAAACTAGCGGGAGGGACCGGGGAGCTGTTTTTT.

CDR3: CASSQGLAFDEQFF. CDR3 coding DNA: TGCGCCAGCAGCCAAGGACTAGCGTTTGATGAGCAGTTCTTC. V usage is TRBV4-3 and J usage is TRBJ2-1, with 8 bases lining up with TRBD2. The germline CDR1 and CDR2 sequences are LGHNA and YSLEER. V gave up 1 base and J gave up 8 bases; unmatched junction bases: 4. This CDR3 spans 14 amino acids.

V usage is TRBV28 and J usage is TRBJ2-7; TRBD2 matches 10 bases. Losses at the gene ends were 3 bases for V and 5 bases for J; bases not matched to a gene: 10. CDR1 is MDHEN and CDR2 is SYDVKM in the germline V gene. The CDR3 contains 16 residues. The CDR3 DNA sequence: TGTGCCAGCAGTTTCCGAGCGGGAGGGCCTTATGACGAGCAGTACTTC. Its protein product is CASSFRAGGPYDEQYF. Together with reference TRBV28 and TRBJ2-7, the CDR3 gives the full variable domain: DVKVTQSSRYLVKRTGEKVFLECVQDMDHENMFWYRQDPGLGLRLIYFSYDVKMKEKGDIPEGYSVSREKKERFSLILESASTNQTSMYLCASSFRAGGPYDEQYFGPGTRLTVT.

The gene calls are TRBV7-9 and TRBJ2-7; no clear D gene. The CDR3 sequence is 16 residues long. The ends were cut back, 5 bases at V and 0 bases at J, with 17 bases in the middle. Germline-derived CDR1 and CDR2 are SEHNR and FQNEAQ (reference sequence). CDR3 DNA: TGTGCCAGCAGCCCGATAACGGCGGAGACCTCCTACGAGCAGTACTTC. Translating it yields CASSPITAETSYEQYF. Full variable domain (missing parts from reference TRBV7-9 and TRBJ2-7): DTGVSQNPRHKITKRGQNVTFRCDPISEHNRLYWYRQTLGQGPEFLTYFQNEAQLEKSRLLSDRFSAERPKGSFSTLEIQRTEQGDSAMYLCASSPITAETSYEQYFGPGTRLTVT.

The chain carries TRBV7-9 and TRBJ2-1, with D unresolved. V was pared by 4 bases and J by 0 bases, with 10 bases between. The germline CDR1 and CDR2 sequences are SEHNR and FQNEAQ (reference sequence). This CDR3 comprises 15 residues. The CDR3 DNA reads as TGTGCCAGCAGCTCCGCAGTGGTCTCCTACAATGAGCAGTTCTTC. Protein product: CASSSAVVSYNEQFF.

The chain is built from TRBV11-2 and TRBJ2-3; 11 nucleotides line up with TRBD2. Looked up from germline, CDR1 is SGHAT and CDR2 is FQNNGV. V was pared by 0 bases and J by 7 bases, with 9 bases of the junction left unmatched. The CDR3 consists of 17 residues. In nucleotides, the CDR3 is TGTGCCAGCAGCTTAGATCTGACTAGCGGGACCCAATATACGCAGTATTTT. Translated: CASSLDLTSGTQYTQYF. Full variable domain (missing parts from reference TRBV11-2 and TRBJ2-3): EAGVAQSPRYKIIEKRQSVAFWCNPISGHATLYWYQQILGQGPKLLIQFQNNGVVDDSQLPKDRFSAERLKGVDSTLKIQPAKLEDSAVYLCASSLDLTSGTQYTQYFGPGTRLTVL.

The CDR3 DNA reads as TGTGCCAGCAGCTTAGTGGCAGGGGCCGGGGAGCTGTTTTTT. This gives the protein CASSLVAGAGELFF. The chain couples TRBV11-3 to TRBJ2-2; tentatively, D is TRBD1 (6 bases). The length of the CDR3 is 14 residues. Germline loops: CDR1 SGHNT, CDR2 YENEEA. V lost 1 base and J 6 bases, leaving 9 bases between the germline ends.

This chain links TRBV9 with TRBJ1-1; 8 bases align to TRBD1. Germline trimming cut 0 bases from V and 4 bases from J; bases unmatched to any gene: 5. The CDR3 loop spans 15 amino acids. From germline, CDR1 is SGDLS and CDR2 YYNGEE. The CDR3 DNA reads as TGTGCCAGCAGCGTAGTTGGACAGGGCGGCACTGAAGCTTTCTTT. This encodes CASSVVGQGGTEAFF.

The rearrangement links TRBV28 to TRBJ2-3; 9 bases line up with TRBD2. The germline V gene encodes CDR1 MDHEN and CDR2 SYDVKM. The trim removed 0 bases at V and 2 bases at J, leaving 15 bases unmatched. The CDR3 is made up of 20 amino acids. The CDR3 reads CASSLWSSGSRSTVTDTQYF. The CDR3 nucleotides read TGTGCCAGCAGTTTATGGAGTAGCGGGAGCCGATCAACTGTCACAGATACGCAGTATTTT. Together with reference TRBV28 and TRBJ2-3, the CDR3 gives the full variable domain: DVKVTQSSRYLVKRTGEKVFLECVQDMDHENMFWYRQDPGLGLRLIYFSYDVKMKEKGDIPEGYSVSREKKERFSLILESASTNQTSMYLCASSLWSSGSRSTVTDTQYFGPGTRLTVL.

J is TRBJ2-2 and V is TRBV30; 7 positions match TRBD2. V trimming: 2 bases; J trimming: 0 bases; junction bases outside the gene matches: 3. Germline V lookup: CDR1 GTSNPN, CDR2 SVGIG (reference sequence). The CDR3 length is 15 residues. The CDR3: CAWSSTSANTGELFF. The CDR3 DNA reads as TGTGCCTGGAGTTCCACTAGCGCGAACACCGGGGAGCTGTTTTTT. Filled out from reference TRBV30 and TRBJ2-2, the complete variable domain reads SQTIHQWPATLVQPVGSPLSLECTVEGTSNPNLYWYRQAAGRGLQLLFYSVGIGQISSEVPQNLSASRPQDRQFILSSKKLLLSDSGFYLCAWSSTSANTGELFFGEGSRLTVL.

V is TRBV28 and J is TRBJ1-5, with D uncertain. Germline V gives CDR1 MDHEN, CDR2 SYDVKM. V gave up 6 bases and J gave up 0 bases, with 6 bases separating them. CDR3 length: 13 amino acids. The CDR3 here is CASRINSNQPQHF. Written as DNA, the CDR3 is TGTGCCAGCAGAATTAATAGCAATCAGCCCCAGCATTTT. Drawing the rest from reference TRBV28 and TRBJ1-5, the complete variable domain is DVKVTQSSRYLVKRTGEKVFLECVQDMDHENMFWYRQDPGLGLRLIYFSYDVKMKEKGDIPEGYSVSREKKERFSLILESASTNQTSMYLCASRINSNQPQHFGDGTRLSIL.